Reported below is one T cell receptor beta chain. Its antigen is not identified. These data come from a study of T cells in tuberculosis. Points from the study as a whole: Active tuberculosis patients had shorter CDR3-alpha; the beta difference was nonsignificant.

After removal of 2 bases from V and 3 bases from J, the junction contained 9 bases not matched to a gene. The CDR3 has 16 residues. Germline CDR1 reads MNHNY; CDR2 reads SVGAGI (reference sequence). Time point specified: new active TB diagnosis, blood taken before or within 7 days of starting treatment. Assay: immunoSEQ multiplex PCR; the TCRdb copy retains only in-frame clones and omits some. Among 22,000 or so clones listed, roughly 84% were seen once. The clonotype comes from an adult with tuberculosis. Specimen: PBMCs, collected at tuberculosis diagnosis. J is TRBJ2-7 and V is TRBV6-6, with 8 bases aligning to TRBD2. The DNA for the CDR3 is TGTGCCAGCAGTTACCCGGGGGGGGGATCCCGCTACGAGCAGTACTTC. Protein: CASSYPGGGSRYEQYF.